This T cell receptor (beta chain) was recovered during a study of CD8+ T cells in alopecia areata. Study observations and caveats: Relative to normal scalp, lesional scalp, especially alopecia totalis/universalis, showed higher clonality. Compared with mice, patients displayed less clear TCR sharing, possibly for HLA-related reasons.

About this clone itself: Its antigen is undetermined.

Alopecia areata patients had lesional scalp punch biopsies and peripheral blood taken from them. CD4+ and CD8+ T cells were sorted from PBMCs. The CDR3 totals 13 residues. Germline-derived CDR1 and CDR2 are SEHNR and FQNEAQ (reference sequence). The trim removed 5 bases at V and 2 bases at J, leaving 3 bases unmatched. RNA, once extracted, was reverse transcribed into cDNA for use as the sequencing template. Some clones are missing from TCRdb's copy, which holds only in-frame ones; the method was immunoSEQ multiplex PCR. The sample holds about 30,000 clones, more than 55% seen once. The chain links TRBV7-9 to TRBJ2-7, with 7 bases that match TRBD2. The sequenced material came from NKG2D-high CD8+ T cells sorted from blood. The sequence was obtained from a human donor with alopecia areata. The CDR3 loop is CASSQRETYEQYF. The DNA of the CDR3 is TGTGCCAGCAGCCAGCGGGAAACCTACGAGCAGTACTTC.